These 20 T cell receptor beta chains originate from one sample sequenced in a study of T cells in localized non-small cell lung cancer. The method was immunoSEQ multiplex PCR; TCRdb's version includes in-frame clones alone and lacks a portion of them. The sample lists over 55,000 clones, 90% occurring once. Source: peripheral blood, taken before any cancer treatment. These receptors were obtained from a woman aged 40-75 years with stage I lung adenocarcinoma.

The J gene is TRBJ2-4, the V gene TRBV19, with 7 bases aligning to TRBD1. Germline loops: CDR1 LNHDA, CDR2 SQIVND (reference sequence). The CDR3 extends over 14 amino acids. J gave up 5 bases and V 7 bases, and 8 bases lay outside the gene matches. The CDR3 DNA is TGTGCCAGTACCCCCCCGGGACAGCAAAACATTCAGTACTTC. This codes for CASTPPGQQNIQYF.

The chain combines TRBV7-3 with TRBJ1-5; 9 bases are a match to TRBD1. The CDR3 spans 13 residues. V gave up 5 bases and J gave up 7 bases; unmatched junction bases: 3. Germline V gene data show CDR1 as SGHTA and CDR2 as FQGTGA. The DNA for the CDR3 is TGTGCCAGCAGCCTCGACAGGGGGCAGCCCCAGCATTTT. This codes for CASSLDRGQPQHF.

The rearrangement links TRBV19 to TRBJ2-7, with 7 bases that match TRBD1. Germline lookup yields CDR1 LNHDA and CDR2 SQIVND (reference sequence). J lost 0 bases, V lost 5 bases, and 10 bases had no gene match. This CDR3 spans 16 amino acids. CDR3 in amino acids: CASSPAGTESSYEQYF. The DNA of the CDR3 is TGTGCCAGTAGTCCCGCCGGGACAGAGAGCTCCTACGAGCAGTACTTC.

J is TRBJ2-2 and V is TRBV6-6, with no clear D. The CDR3 totals 13 residues. Trimming stripped 4 bases from V and 5 bases from J, with 8 bases between. Germline V gene data show CDR1 as MNHNY and CDR2 as SVGAGI (reference sequence). The CDR3 sequence is CASSSERTGELFF. CDR3 bases: TGTGCCAGCAGTTCCGAAAGGACCGGGGAGCTGTTTTTT.

Here the CDR3 reads CASSLVDRRNTEAFF. As DNA, the CDR3 is TGTGCCAGCAGCTTAGTCGACAGGAGGAACACTGAAGCTTTCTTT. The chain combines TRBV11-1 with TRBJ1-1, with a weak D call TRBD1 (6 bases). Germline V gene lookup returns CDR1 SGHAT and CDR2 FQDESV (reference sequence). The V gene lost 1 base and the J gene lost 1 base, with 10 bases spanning the gap. CDR3 size: 15 residues.

V usage is TRBV6-1 and J usage is TRBJ1-2; no reliable D call. V was cut by 1 base and J by 3 bases, with 24 bases left in between. There are 19 residues in the CDR3. The germline CDR1 and CDR2 sequences are MNHNS and SASEGT. The CDR3 coding sequence is TGTGCCAGCAGTGAAGGAAGAGTAGATTTGTGGGTTGTCTACTATGGCTACACCTTC. Amino acid sequence: CASSEGRVDLWVVYYGYTF.

The rearrangement links TRBV5-1 to TRBJ2-4, with D maybe TRBD2 (5 bases). The V gene lost 4 bases and the J gene lost 7 bases, with 9 bases spanning the gap. CDR3 length: 12 amino acids. Germline V CDR1 and CDR2: SGHRS, YFSETQ. CDR3 loop: CASSPGENIQYF. The CDR3 DNA follows: TGCGCCAGCAGCCCTGGGGAGAACATTCAGTACTTC.

The chain has TRBV6-4 and TRBJ1-2, with 8 bases identical to TRBD1. The V gene end was trimmed by 0 bases and the J gene end by 6 bases; junction bases not matched to a gene: 3. This CDR3 has 14 residues. Germline lookup yields CDR1 MRHNA and CDR2 SNTAGT. The CDR3: CASSDSQGVDGYTF. CDR3 sequence (DNA): TGTGCCAGCAGTGACTCACAGGGGGTTGATGGCTACACCTTC.

The chain employs TRBV11-2 and TRBJ2-5; D gene unclear. The CDR3 is 11 amino acids. Germline CDR1 SGHAT, CDR2 FQNNGV. V gave up 4 bases and J gave up 5 bases, with 5 bases separating them. The CDR3 protein is CASSYGETQYF. Here the CDR3 DNA reads TGTGCCAGCAGCTATGGGGAGACCCAGTACTTC.

The rearrangement uses TRBV11-2 and TRBJ2-2; D perhaps matches TRBD2 (5 bases). CDR1 is SGHAT and CDR2 is FQNNGV in the germline V gene. The CDR3 runs 15 residues. Trimming pared 0 bases from V and 1 base from J, leaving 6 bases between. The CDR3 protein is CASSLDGMNTGELFF. The CDR3 bases are TGTGCCAGCAGCTTAGACGGGATGAACACCGGGGAGCTGTTTTTT.

The rearrangement uses TRBV5-4 and TRBJ1-1; D is uncertain. V lost 0 bases to trimming and J lost 0 bases, with 15 bases between them. This CDR3 is 17 amino acids long. Germline V gene sequence: CDR1 SGHNT, CDR2 YYREEE (reference sequence). The CDR3 sequence: CASSLAGVRTMNTEAFF. The CDR3 coding sequence is TGTGCCAGCAGCTTGGCCGGGGTCAGAACCATGAACACTGAAGCTTTCTTT.

The table lists this clone with a count of one. This chain connects TRBV27 to TRBJ1-4; D is possibly TRBD1 (6 bases). The CDR3 has 16 residues. Germline assignment: CDR1 MNHEY and CDR2 SMNVEV (reference sequence). The V end lost 4 bases, the J end lost 6 bases, and 18 bases lay between the germline ends. CDR3 bases: TGTGCCAGCAGTTACACATACACAGGGCGCTATGAAAAACTGTTTTTT. Its protein is CASSYTYTGRYEKLFF.

The chain is built from TRBV7-8 and TRBJ2-1; D unclear. Germline V gene lookup returns CDR1 SGHVS and CDR2 FQNEAQ. The CDR3 totals 14 residues. Trimming removed 5 bases at V and 10 bases at J, with 18 bases between. The CDR3 DNA reads TGTGCCAGCAGCCCCCGAGACTTCGTCGGCGAGCAGTTCTTC. Amino acids: CASSPRDFVGEQFF.

The V call is TRBV4-2, the J call TRBJ1-1; a possible D gene is TRBD1 (6 bases). Germline V gene lookup returns CDR1 LGHNA and CDR2 YNFKEQ. The CDR3 contains 12 residues. V was pared by 4 bases and J by 4 bases, with 7 bases between. CDR3 DNA: TGTGCCAGCAGCCCAGGGGCCACTGAAGCTTTCTTT. Amino acids: CASSPGATEAFF.

V usage is TRBV9 and J usage is TRBJ2-2, with D possibly called TRBD1 or TRBD2 (5 bases each). The CDR3 has 13 residues. The V gene's germline CDR1 is SGDLS and CDR2 YYNGEE. The V end lost 2 bases, the J end lost 6 bases, and 8 bases lay between the germline ends. CDR3 amino acids: CASSVRDPGELFF. CDR3 in DNA: TGTGCCAGCAGCGTCAGGGACCCCGGGGAGCTGTTTTTT. The full variable domain, completed using reference TRBV9 and TRBJ2-2, is DSGVTQTPKHLITATGQRVTLRCSPRSGDLSVYWYQQSLDQGLQFLIQYYNGEERAKGNILERFSAQQFPDLHSELNLSSLELGDSALYFCASSVRDPGELFFGEGSRLTVL.

The chain joins TRBV6-1 to TRBJ2-1; D may correspond to TRBD1 or TRBD2 (5 bases each). The V end was cut by 4 bases, the J end by 4 bases, with 23 bases between. This CDR3 contains 18 residues. Germline V lookup: CDR1 MNHNS, CDR2 SASEGT. The CDR3 is CASSVDPGPLSVYNEQFF. CDR3 bases: TGTGCCAGCAGTGTTGATCCGGGACCCCTCTCGGTTTACAATGAGCAGTTCTTC.

This clone was detected once. The rearrangement links TRBV7-9 to TRBJ1-3; TRBD1 aligns across 7 bases. The CDR3 has 15 residues. The V gene's germline CDR1 is SEHNR and CDR2 FQNEAQ (reference sequence). Losses at the gene ends were 3 bases for V and 3 bases for J; bases not matched to a gene: 5. CDR3 region: CASSLTGIGGNTIYF. The DNA for the CDR3 is TGTGCCAGCAGCTTGACAGGGATCGGTGGAAACACCATATATTTT.

Here the CDR3 reads CASSSSGGGGTGELFF. CDR3 sequence (DNA): TGTGCCAGCAGCTCCTCAGGGGGCGGGGGCACCGGGGAGCTGTTTTTT. The gene calls are TRBV7-3 and TRBJ2-2, with D maybe TRBD1 (8 bases). Trimming cost V 4 bases and J 4 bases, with 16 bases left between them. Germline V CDR1 and CDR2: SGHTA, FQGTGA. The CDR3 totals 16 residues.

This chain connects TRBV19 to TRBJ1-1, with 9 nucleotides matching TRBD1. The V gene's germline CDR1 is LNHDA and CDR2 SQIVND (reference sequence). The CDR3 is made up of 17 amino acids. V was clipped by 3 bases and J by 0 bases; unmatched bases: 8. The CDR3 sequence: CASSIRTGEAMNTEAFF. CDR3 nucleotides: TGTGCCAGTAGTATCCGGACAGGGGAGGCCATGAACACTGAAGCTTTCTTT.

V and J are TRBV7-9 and TRBJ1-1; D might be TRBD1 (6 bases). The CDR3 spans 16 residues. V dropped 2 bases and J dropped 5 bases, with 18 bases sitting between them. Germline V gene lookup returns CDR1 SEHNR and CDR2 FQNEAQ (reference sequence). Here the CDR3 DNA reads TGTGCCAGCAGCTTACACCCACAGGGAGGTGGGACTGAAGCTTTCTTT. It translates to CASSLHPQGGGTEAFF. The variable domain in full, with the rest retrieved from reference TRBV7-9 and TRBJ1-1, is DTGVSQNPRHKITKRGQNVTFRCDPISEHNRLYWYRQTLGQGPEFLTYFQNEAQLEKSRLLSDRFSAERPKGSFSTLEIQRTEQGDSAMYLCASSLHPQGGGTEAFFGQGTRLTVV.